This T cell receptor (beta chain) was identified in a study of blood T cell repertoires in COVID-19. This clone has only a few counts. This CDR3 comprises 13 residues. V trimming: 2 bases; J trimming: 5 bases; junction bases outside the gene matches: 3. The germline V gene encodes CDR1 SGHNT and CDR2 YYREEE (reference sequence). Assay used: immunoSEQ multiplex PCR; TCRdb lists only in-frame clones, some missing. Altogether hundreds of thousands of clones are present, approximately 87% being singletons, with the ten largest covering about 8%. The sample consisted of peripheral blood. The clonotype originates from a woman in her 50s who had recovered from COVID-19. The chain is built from TRBV5-4 and TRBJ2-7; TRBD1 matches 8 bases. The CDR3 DNA follows: TGTGCCAGCAGCTTTCAGGGGGCTGACGAGCAGTACTTC. It translates to CASSFQGADEQYF.